Here is one TCR beta chain with its context. The antigen remains undetermined. Using immunoSEQ multiplex PCR, the repertoire was profiled, and TCRdb retains in-frame clones only, with some absent. There are fewer than 500,000 clones in the sample; 89% occur only once, and 2% to 3% lies in the top ten. This entry comes from a study of Ad26.COV2.S vaccination and SARS-CoV-2 variants. Study summary: Ad26.COV2.S arm of COV1001 included the donor. Ad26.COV2.S was injected intramuscularly once or twice, 56 days apart. General study results and limits: Substantial breadth was reportedly displayed by spike-specific CD8+ and CD4+ T cell responses after vaccination. Quantification of TCR breadth and depth may have yielded underestimates of total T cell responses.

As for treatment: around 19 received Ad26.COV2.S at low or high dose, single or two shots; roughly 5 received placebo; per-sample allocation not given. Collection of samples fell on day 63 after the first vaccine or placebo injection. The CDR3 has 12 amino acids. The germline V gene has CDR1 MNHEY and CDR2 SVGEGT. Trimming removed 2 bases at V and 6 bases at J, with 8 bases between. Sequenced material: peripheral blood, taken in a trial of Ad26.COV2.S vaccine versus placebo. The chain links TRBV6-2 or TRBV6-3 to TRBJ2-7; a possible D gene is TRBD2 (5 bases). The receptor was derived from a person aged 18 to 59 who received the Ad26.COV2.S COVID-19 vaccine or a placebo. CDR3 DNA sequence: TGTGCCAGCAGTTACCCTCGGGGCGAGCAGTACGTC. It translates to CASSYPRGEQYV.